One and the same sample provided the 13 T cell receptor beta chains below, sequenced in a study of blood T cells in healthy people across ages. A second PCR of roughly 6 to 12 cycles used a sample-barcoded 5' primer and a J-beta primer mix. TCRdb re-analysed the 5' RACE reads in MiXCR, keeping a single row per CDR3 protein. The sample yields about 1.8 million distinct CDR3 sequences, around 48% seen once. The sequenced material came from blood. These receptor sequences come from a middle-aged woman in good health.

This clonotype has just a few counts. The chain carries TRBV20-1 and TRBJ2-4; D might be TRBD2 (5 bases). Trimming pared 0 bases from V and 7 bases from J, leaving 13 bases between. The CDR3 extends over 14 amino acids. Germline CDR1 is DFQATT and CDR2 is SNEGSKA (reference sequence). This chain's CDR3 is CSARDRLAVNIQYF. The CDR3, as DNA: TGCAGTGCTAGAGATCGCCTAGCTGTTAACATTCAGTACTTC.

CDR3 nucleotide sequence: TGTGCCAGCAGTTTACGGTCGGGGGCTGACTATGGCTACACCTTC. As protein: CASSLRSGADYGYTF. This rearrangement joins TRBV12-3 or TRBV12-4 to TRBJ1-2; possibly TRBD1 for D (6 bases). The CDR3 has 15 amino acids. V was trimmed by 2 bases and J by 3 bases, leaving 13 bases between them.

This chain joins TRBV9 and TRBJ2-1; the match to TRBD1 covers 10 bases. Germline-derived CDR1 and CDR2 are SGDLS and YYNGEE. The CDR3 runs 16 residues. V lost 6 bases to trimming and J lost 8 bases; unmatched junction nucleotides: 14. The CDR3, as DNA: TGTGCCAGCACCGAGGGGGACAGGGGAATATCGCATGAGCAGTTCTTC. Residues: CASTEGDRGISHEQFF.

In its sample, this clonotype was seen a few times. The CDR3 is CASSRGLSENIQYF. CDR3 nucleotide sequence: TGTGCCAGCAGCCGGGGGCTCTCAGAGAACATTCAGTACTTC. This chain connects TRBV4-2 to TRBJ2-4; D is possibly TRBD1 (6 bases). The CDR3 is 14 residues long. Trimming pared 4 bases from V and 7 bases from J, leaving 14 bases between. Germline CDR1 reads LGHNA; CDR2 reads YNFKEQ.

CDR3 sequence (DNA): TGTGCCATCAATCCAGGAGGCAATGAGCAGTACTTC. Its translation is CAINPGGNEQYF. The V gene is TRBV10-3, the J gene TRBJ2-5, with a possible D match to TRBD2 (5 bases). The CDR3 extends over 12 amino acids. Trimming cost V 7 bases and J 11 bases, with 17 bases left between them. From germline, CDR1 is ENHRY and CDR2 SYGVKD.

The V call is TRBV9, the J call TRBJ2-1, with 10 bases aligning to TRBD2. This CDR3 spans 16 amino acids. The V gene's germline CDR1 is SGDLS and CDR2 YYNGEE. Trimming cost V 0 bases and J 10 bases; bases outside gene matches: 10. This chain's CDR3 is CASSVEGSGGPWEQFF. The CDR3 DNA reads TGTGCCAGCAGCGTAGAAGGTAGCGGGGGGCCCTGGGAGCAGTTCTTC.

The gene calls are TRBV20-1 and TRBJ2-3, with D hard to call. This CDR3 comprises 12 residues. The germline gives CDR1 DFQATT, CDR2 SNEGSKA (reference sequence). V shed 6 bases and J shed 2 bases, with 9 bases lying between them. CDR3 sequence reads: CSALPSTDTQYF. The DNA of the CDR3 is TGCAGTGCCTTACCCTCCACAGATACGCAGTATTTT.

The chain employs TRBV25-1 and TRBJ2-5; D could derive from TRBD1 or TRBD2 (5 bases each). The V end lost 3 bases, the J end lost 5 bases, and 13 bases lay between the germline ends. The CDR3 consists of 14 residues. Germline V gene lookup returns CDR1 MGHDK and CDR2 SYGVNS. The CDR3 loop is CASSESWWGETQYF. In nucleotides, the CDR3 is TGTGCCAGCAGTGAGAGCTGGTGGGGGGAGACCCAGTACTTC. Together with reference TRBV25-1 and TRBJ2-5, the CDR3 gives the full variable domain: EADIYQTPRYLVIGTGKKITLECSQTMGHDKMYWYQQDPGMELHLIHYSYGVNSTEKGDLSSESTVSRIRTEHFPLTLESARPSHTSQYLCASSESWWGETQYFGPGTRLLVL.

The genes are TRBV7-9 and TRBJ2-2; unclear D gene. V lost 2 bases and J lost 1, with 5 bases in between. Germline CDR1 is SEHNR and CDR2 is FQNEAQ (reference sequence). The CDR3 is 14 amino acids. Here the CDR3 reads CASSLSWNTGELFF. For the CDR3, the DNA is TGTGCCAGCAGCTTATCGTGGAACACCGGGGAGCTGTTTTTT.

The gene calls are TRBV5-1 and TRBJ2-7, with D uncertain. CDR1 SGHRS and CDR2 YFSETQ come from the germline V gene. The CDR3 is 14 residues long. V was cut by 6 bases and J by 3 bases, with 16 bases left in between. CDR3 nucleotides: TGCGCCAGCAAGGCTCAGGTTGGCAGCTACGAGCAGTACTTC. Translating it yields CASKAQVGSYEQYF.

This clonotype was detected a few times. The CDR3 protein is CASSYSGTEETQYF. CDR3 in DNA: TGTGCCAGCAGTTACTCTGGGACAGAAGAGACCCAGTACTTC. This chain connects TRBV6-2 or TRBV6-3 to TRBJ2-7; 7 bases agree with TRBD1. The better agreement between TRBJ2-5 and the DNA end casts doubt on the J call. The CDR3 totals 14 residues. Germline CDR1 reads MNHEY; CDR2 reads SVGEGT.

The CDR3 here is CASNTAPGAQYF. CDR3 DNA: TGTGCCAGCAATACGGCGCCAGGGGCCCAGTACTTC. This chain joins TRBV21-1 and TRBJ2-7; no check of the table's D call, TRBD1, against the DNA was made. TRBV21-1 is recorded as a pseudogene. There are 12 residues in the CDR3.

This clonotype occurred a few times. The rearrangement links TRBV12-3 or TRBV12-4 to TRBJ1-1; 7 nucleotides match TRBD1. This CDR3 has 15 amino acids. J lost 5 bases, V lost 1 base, and 7 bases had no gene match. Here the CDR3 DNA reads TGTGCCAGCAGTTTAGTAGGGGGCTTGGGGACTGAAGCTTTCTTT. Amino acids: CASSLVGGLGTEAFF.